These 27 T cell receptor beta chains were all obtained from the same sample, sequenced in a study of cytomegalovirus exposure and HLA in healthy donors. This PCR relied on a set of 60 Vbeta primers and 13 Jbeta primers. Sequencing used immunoSEQ multiplex PCR; TCRdb keeps in-frame clones, though not all of them. This sample has 130,000 to 150,000 clones, with roughly three quarters found just once. The sequenced sample consisted of PBMCs. These receptors all stem from a male donor in good health and CMV-seronegative.

J is TRBJ1-5 and V is TRBV27; D perhaps matches TRBD1 (6 bases). Germline CDR1 and CDR2: MNHEY and SMNVEV (reference sequence). The length of the CDR3 is 13 residues. The V end lost 6 bases, the J end lost 7 bases, and 13 bases lay between the germline ends. CDR3 residues: CASRTGSGQPQHF. The DNA of the CDR3 is TGTGCCAGCAGGACAGGTTCAGGCCAGCCCCAGCATTTT.

This clone was counted a single time. The rearrangement joins TRBV18 to TRBJ1-2; D ambiguous. With 5 bases removed from V and 7 bases from J, the gap between germline ends came to 17 bases. Germline CDR1 reads KGHSH; CDR2 reads LQKENI. The CDR3 covers 14 residues. CDR3 residues: CASSSPVIAGGYTF. The CDR3 DNA follows: TGTGCCAGCTCATCCCCGGTCATAGCGGGTGGCTACACCTTC. The full variable domain, rest sourced from reference TRBV18 and TRBJ1-2, is NAGVMQNPRHLVRRRGQEARLRCSPMKGHSHVYWYRQLPEEGLKFMVYLQKENIIDESGMPKERFSAEFPKEGPSILRIQQVVRGDSAAYFCASSSPVIAGGYTFGSGTRLTVV.

J is TRBJ2-7 and V is TRBV5-1; 8 positions match TRBD1. CDR3 size: 14 residues. The trim removed 3 bases at V and 6 bases at J, leaving 8 bases unmatched. The germline CDR1 and CDR2 sequences are SGHRS and YFSETQ. Here the CDR3 DNA reads TGCGCCAGCAGCTACGACAGGGGCGAAGGCGAGCAGTACTTC. It yields the protein CASSYDRGEGEQYF.

V usage is TRBV19 and J usage is TRBJ1-2; 8 nucleotides agree with TRBD1. Germline V gene sequence: CDR1 LNHDA, CDR2 SQIVND (reference sequence). The CDR3 runs to 15 residues. V dropped 7 bases and J dropped 2; count of bases not matched to a gene: 9. The CDR3 sequence is CASIGQGAGNYGYTF. The CDR3 DNA reads TGTGCCAGTATTGGGCAGGGGGCAGGAAACTATGGCTACACCTTC.

V gene TRBV4-1 combines with J gene TRBJ2-3, with 7 bases identical to TRBD2. CDR1 and CDR2 (germline): MGHRA, YSYEKL. The CDR3 has 16 residues. Trimming removed 1 base from V and 10 bases from J; junction bases left unmatched: 14. The CDR3 DNA sequence: TGCGCCAGCAGCCAAGGGACTAGGGACCCCTCGGGGGCGCAGTATTTT. Its translation is CASSQGTRDPSGAQYF.

The V and J genes are TRBV7-2 and TRBJ2-5; D is possibly TRBD2 (7 bases). Germline values: CDR1 SGHTA, CDR2 FQGNSA. The CDR3 runs 16 residues. Trimming stripped 1 base from V and 1 base from J, with 13 bases between. The CDR3 coding sequence is TGTGCCAGCAGCTTAGGGGGGGGGCGGGTCCAAGAGACCCAGTACTTC. Residues: CASSLGGGRVQETQYF.

This clone was seen a few times. The genes are TRBV2 and TRBJ2-1; D perhaps matches TRBD1 (7 bases). CDR1 and CDR2 (germline): SNHLY, FYNNEI. V was shortened by 8 bases and J by 5 bases, with 13 bases between the two germline ends. The CDR3 extends over 13 amino acids. The CDR3 coding sequence is TGTGCCAGCTCAGGGGGGCGTAACAATGAGCAGTTCTTC. As protein: CASSGGRNNEQFF.

As for this clone: An end of the junction differs from the germline gene, which may be a read error. This chain uses TRBV19 with TRBJ1-6; D is perhaps TRBD1 (5 bases). This CDR3 has 15 residues. From germline, CDR1 is LNHDA and CDR2 SQIVND (reference sequence). CDR3 sequence reads: CASSLFGGYSSPLHF. CDR3 coding DNA: TGTGCCAGTAGCCTGTTCGGGGGATATAGTTCACCCCTCCACTTT.

The genes are TRBV4-1 and TRBJ1-5; TRBD1 matches 8 bases. V dropped 4 bases and J dropped 6; count of bases not matched to a gene: 5. Germline CDR1 MGHRA, CDR2 YSYEKL. The CDR3 totals 14 residues. The CDR3 DNA reads as TGCGCCAGCAGCCCAACAGGGGGAGTTCAGCCCCAGCATTTT. It is translated as CASSPTGGVQPQHF.

This clone was counted only a few times. The chain carries TRBV12-5 and TRBJ2-5, with D perhaps matching TRBD1 (6 bases). The CDR3 runs 13 residues. Germline CDR1 is LGHNT and CDR2 is FRNRAP. The V end lost 6 bases, the J end lost 4 bases, and 12 bases lay between the germline ends. As DNA, the CDR3 is TGTGCTAGTGGCTATCAGGGGTCAGAGACCCAGTACTTC. Translated, it gives CASGYQGSETQYF.

V usage is TRBV7-3 and J usage is TRBJ2-3; D may be TRBD2 (7 bases). Between the trimmed V and J ends, which lost 5 bases and 4 bases, there was a span of 10 bases. Germline CDR1 SGHTA, CDR2 FQGTGA. The CDR3 totals 13 residues. The chain's CDR3 is CASSGGASDTQYF. The CDR3, as DNA: TGTGCCAGCAGCGGGGGGGCCTCAGATACGCAGTATTTT.

The chain is built from TRBV1 and TRBJ1-2. TRBV1 is a recognized pseudogene. This CDR3 is 14 amino acids long. The DNA of the CDR3 is TGCACCAGCAGCCCGGCGGAGATTAACTATGGCTACACCTTC. Translating gives CTSSPAEINYGYTF.

A few counts support this clone. The sample contains more than one DNA sequence encoding this CDR3. J is TRBJ2-7 and V is TRBV7-9, with 13 bases identical to TRBD2. Trimming took 3 bases from V and 6 from J; bases not matched to a gene: 2. Per the germline V gene, CDR1 is SEHNR and CDR2 is FQNEAQ (reference sequence). The CDR3 spans 14 residues. The chain's CDR3 is CASSLGTSGVEQYF. The CDR3 DNA reads as TGTGCCAGCAGCTTGGGGACTAGCGGGGTCGAGCAGTACTTC.

The sample holds one count of this clone. V usage is TRBV28 and J usage is TRBJ1-5, with D perhaps TRBD1 (6 bases). V was pared by 7 bases and J by 2 bases, with 27 bases between. Germline CDR1 is MDHEN and CDR2 is SYDVKM. This CDR3 is built from 19 residues. The CDR3 region has the DNA TGTGCCAGCACCCAACCTCGGCAGGGGCCCGATCGTGGCAATCAGCCCCAGCATTTT. Its protein is CASTQPRQGPDRGNQPQHF. The variable domain in full, with the rest retrieved from reference TRBV28 and TRBJ1-5, is DVKVTQSSRYLVKRTGEKVFLECVQDMDHENMFWYRQDPGLGLRLIYFSYDVKMKEKGDIPEGYSVSREKKERFSLILESASTNQTSMYLCASTQPRQGPDRGNQPQHFGDGTRLSIL.

This clone was seen a few times. This sequence joins TRBV2 and TRBJ2-7, with 7 positions matching TRBD1. Losses at the gene ends were 8 bases for V and 3 bases for J; bases not matched to a gene: 10. The CDR3 consists of 14 residues. CDR1 is SNHLY and CDR2 is FYNNEI in the germline V gene. The CDR3 sequence: CASGGRQGGYEQYF. CDR3 coding DNA: TGTGCCAGCGGGGGCAGACAGGGCGGCTACGAGCAGTACTTC.

V gene TRBV5-4 combines with J gene TRBJ2-1, with 8 nucleotides matching TRBD2. J was trimmed by 5 bases and V by 4 bases; bases with no gene match: 14. CDR1 and CDR2 from the germline V gene are SGHNT and YYREEE (reference sequence). The CDR3 is made up of 17 amino acids. CDR3: CASSVRGSSGSDNEQFF. The CDR3 DNA reads as TGTGCCAGCAGCGTGAGGGGTTCTAGCGGGTCAGACAATGAGCAGTTCTTC.

The chain is built from TRBV5-6 and TRBJ2-7, with 8 positions matching TRBD1. V lost 4 bases to trimming and J lost 3 bases; unmatched junction nucleotides: 9. Germline lookup yields CDR1 SGHDT and CDR2 YYEEEE. The CDR3 length is 15 residues. DNA for the CDR3: TGTGCCAGCAGCCACGGACAGGGTTTAATCTACGAGCAGTACTTC. It codes for CASSHGQGLIYEQYF.

This chain connects TRBV7-8 to TRBJ2-7, with TRBD1 identical over 9 bases. This CDR3 region has 16 residues. Germline V lookup: CDR1 SGHVS, CDR2 FQNEAQ. V shed 4 bases, J shed 5 bases, and the junction held 12 bases outside the gene matches. The CDR3 reads CASSSASGTGTNEQYF. CDR3 nucleotides: TGTGCCAGCAGCTCCGCATCCGGGACAGGGACTAACGAGCAGTACTTC.

CDR3 residues: CASSRGSGANVLTF. The CDR3 DNA is TGCGCCAGCAGCAGGGGCTCTGGGGCCAACGTCCTGACTTTC. V is TRBV5-1 and J is TRBJ2-6; D might be TRBD1 (5 bases). Deletions cut 4 bases from V and 0 bases from J, with 5 bases between. Germline V gene sequence: CDR1 SGHRS, CDR2 YFSETQ. This CDR3 has 14 residues.

The rearrangement links TRBV4-3 to TRBJ2-7; 10 nucleotides line up with TRBD2. CDR1 and CDR2 from the germline V gene are LGHNA and YSLEER. This CDR3 region has 16 residues. Trimming removed 4 bases from V and 3 bases from J; junction bases left unmatched: 9. The CDR3 protein is CASSPTRLAGFYEQYF. In nucleotides, the CDR3 is TGCGCCAGCAGCCCAACTAGACTAGCGGGCTTCTACGAGCAGTACTTC.

The chain carries TRBV7-2 and TRBJ2-7; possibly TRBD1 for D (7 bases). From germline, CDR1 is SGHTA and CDR2 FQGNSA. The CDR3 is 15 residues long. Trimming removed 5 bases from V and 3 bases from J, with 17 bases in between. The CDR3 bases are TGTGCCAGCAGCCCATCCAGGGGGGTGCTCTACGAGCAGTACTTC. Protein: CASSPSRGVLYEQYF.

In this sample, this clone turned up once. The V and J genes are TRBV6-5 and TRBJ2-5, with TRBD2 matching 8 bases. Losses at the gene ends were 10 bases for V and 11 bases for J; bases not matched to a gene: 9. There are 11 residues in the CDR3. Germline CDR1 and CDR2: MNHEY and SVGAGI. The CDR3 DNA follows: TGTGCCACCCTCTCCACGGGGGGGCAGTACTTC. Translating it yields CATLSTGGQYF.

The V gene is TRBV7-3, the J gene TRBJ2-2; 10 nucleotides align to TRBD2. Germline CDR1 is SGHTA and CDR2 is FQGTGA. J was trimmed by 6 bases and V by 5 bases; bases with no gene match: 9. This CDR3 contains 16 residues. This CDR3 reads CASSTPAGGLPGELFF. Here the CDR3 DNA reads TGTGCCAGCAGCACCCCAGCGGGGGGGCTTCCCGGGGAGCTGTTTTTT.

The chain carries TRBV4-1 and TRBJ1-5, with 7 nucleotides matching TRBD1. The CDR3 is 17 amino acids. V trimming: 0 bases; J trimming: 1 base; junction bases outside the gene matches: 6. Per the germline V gene, CDR1 is MGHRA and CDR2 is YSYEKL. The CDR3 DNA reads as TGCGCCAGCAGCCAAGATACGGGGACAGTGAGCAATCAGCCCCAGCATTTT. It encodes CASSQDTGTVSNQPQHF.

This clone was detected a few times. This sequence joins TRBV28 and TRBJ2-5; D may be TRBD2 (5 bases). This CDR3 is built from 19 residues. V was trimmed by 6 bases and J by 4 bases, leaving 30 bases between them. Looked up from germline, CDR1 is MDHEN and CDR2 is SYDVKM. The CDR3 is CASRLSSFDSSPSGETQYF. The CDR3 DNA is TGTGCCAGCAGGCTTTCATCGTTTGACTCATCTCCCAGCGGAGAGACCCAGTACTTC. The whole variable domain, filled in from reference TRBV28 and TRBJ2-5, reads DVKVTQSSRYLVKRTGEKVFLECVQDMDHENMFWYRQDPGLGLRLIYFSYDVKMKEKGDIPEGYSVSREKKERFSLILESASTNQTSMYLCASRLSSFDSSPSGETQYFGPGTRLLVL.

This clone was detected only a few times. The gene calls are TRBV7-2 and TRBJ2-7; D possibly corresponds to TRBD2 (7 bases). The germline CDR1 and CDR2 sequences are SGHTA and FQGNSA. The CDR3 contains 15 residues. Trimming shortened V by 0 bases and J by 2 bases, and 11 bases separated the two germline ends. CDR3: CASSLAGGATYEQYF. CDR3 coding DNA: TGTGCCAGCAGCTTAGCGGGGGGGGCCACCTACGAGCAGTACTTC.

This chain uses TRBV5-1 with TRBJ1-2; D gene uncertain. The CDR3 length is 13 residues. Germline V gene sequence: CDR1 SGHRS, CDR2 YFSETQ. The ends were cut back, 5 bases at V and 0 bases at J, with 8 bases in the middle. The CDR3 here is CASRETANYGYTF. The CDR3 DNA reads TGCGCCAGCAGGGAGACCGCTAACTATGGCTACACCTTC.